Reported below is one T cell receptor beta chain. The antigen is unknown. The sample comes from a study of cytomegalovirus exposure and HLA in healthy donors. Study at large: The 120 or so validation repertoires matched the roughly 700 first-cohort repertoires in platform, a later analysis reported.

Method: immunoSEQ multiplex PCR; TCRdb's copy keeps in-frame clones and lacks some. Counted here are approximately 280,000 clones, roughly 90% occurring once; the ten biggest clones make up about 0.85%. Broader study findings: Most TCR sequences showed up rarely, but some public TCRs showed up in many donors. Per published reports, the classifier diagnosed cytomegalovirus status with high specificity and sensitivity.

V shed 4 bases, J shed 7 bases, and the junction held 13 bases outside the gene matches. Per germline, CDR1 SGHTA and CDR2 FQGTGA. This CDR3 comprises 16 residues. From the approximately 120-subject validation cohort, which was separate from the roughly 620-subject first cohort, the donors were drawn. This TCR was recovered from a woman aged 18-29 years in good health and CMV-seronegative. This sequence joins TRBV7-3 and TRBJ1-1; 9 nucleotides match TRBD1. Sequenced sample: PBMCs. CDR3 region: CASSSGPRDRVGEAFF. The CDR3 coding sequence is TGTGCCAGCAGCTCCGGACCCCGGGACAGGGTCGGTGAAGCTTTCTTT.